Following are 8 T cell receptor beta chains from one sample sequenced in a study of T cell changes during pregnancy in multiple sclerosis. Method: immunoSEQ multiplex PCR; TCRdb's copy keeps in-frame clones and lacks some. Of 65,000 to 75,000 clones detected, around 91% appear once; the ten largest clones hold approximately 1.5%. This specimen was peripheral blood, taken in the third trimester of pregnancy. These receptors were collected from a female donor in good health, enrolled as a control in a pregnancy study.

The sample holds one count of this clone. The V call is TRBV11-2, the J call TRBJ1-1; 8 nucleotides agree with TRBD1. Trimming at V came to 5 bases and at J to 4 bases, leaving 3 bases not matched to a gene. Looked up from germline, CDR1 is SGHAT and CDR2 is FQNNGV. CDR3 length: 13 residues. The DNA for the CDR3 is TGTGCCAGCAGCACCACAGGGGGCACTGAAGCTTTCTTT. It specifies CASSTTGGTEAFF.

The genes are TRBV7-2 and TRBJ2-1; 8 nucleotides match TRBD1. The J segment lost 15 bases and the V segment lost 3 bases, leaving 7 bases of the junction unmatched. This CDR3 has 12 amino acids. Germline V gene sequence: CDR1 SGHTA, CDR2 FQGNSA. The CDR3 is CASSFDRGIGFF. In DNA, the CDR3 is TGTGCCAGCAGCTTCGACAGGGGTATCGGGTTCTTC.

V gene TRBV11-2 combines with J gene TRBJ2-2; 8 nucleotides align to TRBD1. The CDR3 contains 15 residues. The V gene end was trimmed by 1 base and the J gene end by 4 bases; junction bases not matched to a gene: 2. Per the germline V gene, CDR1 is SGHAT and CDR2 is FQNNGV. The CDR3 loop is CASSLVGQGTGELFF. In DNA form, the CDR3 reads TGTGCCAGCAGCTTAGTCGGACAGGGCACCGGGGAGCTGTTTTTT.

CDR3 residues: CASSQPFRQGARYEQYF. In nucleotides, the CDR3 is TGCGCCAGCAGCCAACCCTTTCGACAGGGGGCGAGGTACGAGCAGTACTTC. The chain links TRBV4-1 to TRBJ2-7, with 10 bases that match TRBD1. The germline V gene encodes CDR1 MGHRA and CDR2 YSYEKL. The CDR3 has 17 amino acids. The trim removed 2 bases at V and 4 bases at J, leaving 11 bases unmatched.

The chain recombines TRBV11-2 with TRBJ1-2; 7 bases map to TRBD1. This CDR3 region has 13 residues. V was pared by 5 bases and J by 8 bases, with 8 bases of the junction left unmatched. Germline V lookup: CDR1 SGHAT, CDR2 FQNNGV. CDR3 amino acids: CASSPVAGQGYTF. CDR3 bases: TGTGCCAGCAGCCCGGTGGCGGGACAGGGCTACACCTTC.

V gene TRBV30 combines with J gene TRBJ1-1; a weak D match, TRBD1 (5 bases). Trimming pared 5 bases from V and 7 bases from J, leaving 20 bases between. The CDR3 sequence is 14 residues long. Germline V gives CDR1 GTSNPN, CDR2 SVGIG (reference sequence). The CDR3 nucleotides read TGTGCCTGGGTCGGTGGGGGGAGGATGGGTGAAGCTTTCTTT. This translates into CAWVGGGRMGEAFF.

V and J are TRBV5-1 and TRBJ1-1; tentatively, D is TRBD1 (6 bases). V shed 4 bases and J shed 3 bases, with 10 bases lying between them. Germline-derived CDR1 and CDR2 are SGHRS and YFSETQ. CDR3 size: 13 residues. DNA of the CDR3: TGCGCCAGCAGCCGAGGGGGAGACACTGAAGCTTTCTTT. Translated: CASSRGGDTEAFF.

For the CDR3, the DNA is TGTGCCAGCAGCCTTGCTGAGAGCTCCTACAATGAGCAGTTCTTC. The encoded protein is CASSLAESSYNEQFF. The V gene is TRBV11-3, the J gene TRBJ2-1; D remains unclear. With 5 bases removed from V and 0 bases from J, the gap between germline ends came to 11 bases. CDR1 and CDR2 (germline): SGHNT, YENEEA. This CDR3 has 15 amino acids.